This T cell receptor (beta chain) was captured by sequencing in a study of cytomegalovirus exposure and HLA in healthy donors. Of note for this clone: Its target is not known.

Germline loops: CDR1 SGHRS, CDR2 YFSETQ. Deletions cut 4 bases from V and 1 base from J, with 17 bases between. CDR3 size: 16 residues. Both 60 Vbeta primers and 13 Jbeta primers went into the PCR. Source study methods: Roughly 11 million shared chains were among the approximately 80 million unique TCR beta chains that a later analysis counted. Assay used: immunoSEQ multiplex PCR; TCRdb lists only in-frame clones, some missing. Clonal size and the V and J genes are those of that table, whereas D and trimming came from the DNA. Here the sample spans approximately 100,000 clones, around 67% being singletons. Whole-study results and caveats: Analyses of presence/absence relied on an assumption of roughly uniform sequencing depth across donors.

As for the donors, each was a healthy bone marrow donor. At sampling all donors were nominally healthy, likely with unrecorded immune exposures. The gene calls are TRBV5-1 and TRBJ1-1, with a possible D match to TRBD1 (5 bases). The sequenced material came from PBMCs. The TCR originated in a man aged 45-60 years in good health and CMV-seronegative. CDR3 sequence reads: CASSPNIGGTNTEAFF. The CDR3 DNA sequence: TGCGCCAGCAGCCCCAACATTGGGGGGACGAACACTGAAGCTTTCTTT.